The TCR beta chain described here comes from a study of CD8+CD57+ T cells in acquired aplastic anemia. Study in general: DNA recovered from sorted CD4+ and CD8+ cells had a mean of roughly 3 ug. Healthy-donor CD4+ cells averaged about 10 million reads. Findings and limits, study-wide: The study found no significant CD8+ Simpson's diversity difference between patients and controls. Patients and controls were found to share around 30 CD8+ CDR3 sequences.

TCR beta VDJ and CDR3 were profiled, and genomic DNA was the template. TCRdb reprocessed the reads with MiXCR, giving one entry per CDR3 protein. Altogether approximately 45,000 distinct CDR3 sequences are present, around 72% being singletons, with the ten largest covering approximately 31%. As to this clonotype: Its antigen is not known.

V was pared by 7 bases and J by 2 bases, with 0 bases between. This CDR3 has 11 amino acids. The rearrangement links TRBV12-3 or TRBV12-4 to TRBJ1-6; no firm D call. The origin of this receptor is a human donor in good health, serving as a control. The sequencing sample was made of sorted CD4+, CD8+, or CD8+CD57+ T cells (not recorded which) from PBMCs. The CDR3 DNA follows: TGTGCCAGCACCTATAATTCACCCCTCCACTTT. Amino acid sequence: CASTYNSPLHF.